This entry describes one TCR beta chain. Its antigen is not yet known. HCMV serostatus was determined by detecting HCMV-specific IgG in serum with a commercial ELISA kit. Peripheral blood mononuclear cells were isolated from blood by Ficoll density gradient centrifugation. This entry comes from a study of T cells expressing NK-cell markers (dated by TCRdb to 2018 to 2020). Study-wide context: Three sorted T-cell subsets (CD3+CD56+NKG2C+, CD3+CD56+NKG2C- and CD3+CD56-NKG2C+) from 8 or 9 donors had their TCR beta-chain repertoires profiled. Illumina HiSeq 2000/2500, MiSeq or NextSeq was used to sequence libraries as 2 x 150 bp reads. The eight sequenced donors were randomly selected healthy volunteers, three men and five women. Among the eight sequenced donors, only one was HCMV-seronegative, while the other seven were HCMV-seropositive. On the study overall, not on this receptor specifically: Whether the expanded NKG2C-expressing T cell clones were specific for HCMV antigens remained unclear. Those dominant clonotypes were again the most abundant among CD3+CD56-NKG2C+ cells in four donors, at about 25-60.1%. In six donors, the dominant CD3+CD56+NKG2C+ clonotypes were found to rank among the top 10 CD8+ clonotypes and to make up about 1.0-7.0% of CD8+ T cells.

The run used an Illumina HiSeq 2000. TCR beta cDNA libraries were prepared using 5'RACE template switching, which introduced a universal primer site and unique molecular identifiers. cDNA synthesis was primed from the TCR beta constant segment, followed by two successive PCR amplification steps. In the source study's methods: MIGEC was used to demultiplex reads and group the reads by UMI, and MiTCR was used to assemble and quantify clonotypes. To remove erroneous sequences, TCR cDNA sequences were retained only when supported by two or more reads. The tcR package was used for downstream repertoire analysis, with clonotypes matched between fractions based on CDR3 nucleotide sequence plus V segment. VDJmatch was used to annotate antigen specificity against VDJdb, with one amino acid substitution in CDR3 allowed. Based on TCRdb reprocessing of the reads, there is one entry per CDR3 protein sequence, and DNA is missing. The V and J calls follow TCRdb's processing rather than the paper's. This sample's listing comprises about 260,000 distinct CDR3 sequences. Jointly, the top ten make up about 4.2% of the sample.

From the germline V gene (reference sequence), CDR1 is GTSNPN and CDR2 is SVGIG. From the cysteine up to the phenylalanine, the CDR3 has a length of 15 residues. The DNA is unrecorded. The sequenced material came from blood T cells: a sorted CD56 or NKG2C T cell subset, CD4+ or CD8+ T cells, or bulk PBMC T cells (not recorded which). The receptor was derived from a woman aged 18 to 75 in good health. Recombination linked TRBV30 to TRBJ2-5; without DNA, the TCRdb call of TRBD1 cannot be checked. The CDR3 here reads CAWSVLGRGRETQYF.